This TCR beta chain was documented in a study of human T cells and chemical hapten exposure. Turning to the study itself: Patch testing was performed with 0.01% DPC on the upper back, with reading at 6 days.

TCRdb itself ran the RACE reads through MiXCR, one entry per CDR3 protein. The sample contains approximately 400,000 distinct CDR3 sequences, roughly 5% of which appear only once. Time point of the sample: pre-sensitization, week 0. Treatment defined: therapeutic diphenylcyclopropenone sensitization with weekly scalp DPC. The study extracted total RNA from unfractionated whole blood. The CDR3 consists of 15 residues. V shed 7 bases and J 9 bases; nucleotides not matched to a gene: 13. CDR1 MNHEY and CDR2 SVGAGI come from the germline V gene. The sample holds many counts of this clonotype. The chain recombines TRBV6-5 with TRBJ2-1, with 9 bases lining up with TRBD2. The clonotype comes from a woman aged 45 to 65 with alopecia areata. Some clones in this sample may be carry-over from other donors' samples. Source: whole blood, taken in connection with sensitization to the hapten diphenylcyclopropenone (DPC). CDR3 nucleotides: TGTGCCAGCACCCCCGGGGCGGGAGGGAAGGGTGAGCAGTTCTTC. Amino acids: CASTPGAGGKGEQFF.